One and the same sample provided the 9 T cell receptor beta chains below, sequenced in a study of identical twins. TCRdb analysed the 5' RACE reads with MiXCR anew, one entry per CDR3 protein. The repertoire has 350,000 to 450,000 distinct CDR3 sequences, less than 20% of them found once; the top ten carry less than 15%. The sequencing sample was made of naive T cells sorted from blood. The receptors were gathered from a middle-aged man in good health.

This clonotype was detected many times. The V gene is TRBV12-3 or TRBV12-4, the J gene TRBJ2-2, with 12 bases that match TRBD2. J was trimmed by 4 bases and V by 4 bases; bases with no gene match: 4. CDR3 length: 16 amino acids. The CDR3 DNA reads as TGTGCCAGCAGTTCACTAGCGGGAGGCATCACCGGGGAGCTGTTTTTT. Encoded protein: CASSSLAGGITGELFF.

The V call is TRBV10-2, the J call TRBJ2-7; D remains ambiguous. From germline, CDR1 is WSHSY and CDR2 SAAADI. There are 12 residues in the CDR3. Trimming took off 6 bases at V and 6 bases at J, with 12 bases between the two ends. The CDR3 region is CASRSGPSEQYF. The CDR3 nucleotides are TGCGCCAGCAGGTCCGGACCATCCGAGCAGTACTTC.

In this sample, this clonotype turned up many times. The chain couples TRBV5-1 to TRBJ2-7, with 9 bases that match TRBD2. V lost 0 bases and J lost 5; bases outside the gene matches: 6. The germline V gene encodes CDR1 SGHRS and CDR2 YFSETQ. This CDR3 has 15 amino acids. CDR3 sequence reads: CASSLAATSGNEQYF. DNA for the CDR3: TGCGCCAGCAGCTTGGCCGCGACTAGCGGTAACGAGCAGTACTTC.

This clonotype was detected ten times or more. The chain links TRBV12-3 or TRBV12-4 to TRBJ2-2, with 11 bases that match TRBD2. The V gene end was trimmed by 9 bases and the J gene end by 6 bases; junction bases not matched to a gene: 18. This CDR3 contains 18 residues. The CDR3 is CASRSPLAGEPAAGELFF. CDR3 coding DNA: TGTGCCAGTCGGTCCCCACTAGCGGGGGAGCCAGCGGCCGGGGAGCTGTTTTTT.

This clonotype has ten or more counts. The CDR3 region is CASSPSRGGNEQFF. Written as DNA, the CDR3 is TGTGCCAGCAGCCCCTCCCGAGGGGGGAATGAGCAGTTCTTC. The J gene is TRBJ2-1, the V gene TRBV11-2, with D perhaps assigned TRBD1 or TRBD2 (6 bases each). V dropped 5 bases and J dropped 7 bases, with 15 bases sitting between them. This CDR3 is 14 amino acids long. Germline CDR1 is SGHAT and CDR2 is FQNNGV.

Ten or more counts support this clonotype. V usage is TRBV7-3 and J usage is TRBJ2-1; D ambiguous. The CDR3 is 14 residues long. Trimming took 4 bases from V and 4 from J, leaving 11 bases between them. Germline V gene data show CDR1 as SGHTA and CDR2 as FQGTGA. Here the CDR3 reads CASSSLDDYNEQFF. The CDR3 coding sequence is TGTGCCAGCAGCTCCTTGGACGATTACAATGAGCAGTTCTTC.

This clonotype was seen a handful of times. The chain uses TRBV12-3 or TRBV12-4 and TRBJ1-5; D is undetermined. V lost 6 bases to trimming and J lost 4 bases, with 13 bases between them. The CDR3 is 14 residues long. The CDR3 bases are TGTGCCAGCAGCCCCTGGTCAGGAAATCAGCCCCAGCATTTT. Translation: CASSPWSGNQPQHF.

The genes are TRBV18 and TRBJ2-7; TRBD1 matches 9 bases. This CDR3 spans 15 amino acids. The germline gives CDR1 KGHSH, CDR2 LQKENI. The junction had 10 bases not matched to a gene; V was cut back by 4 bases and J by 6 bases. Here the CDR3 reads CASSLRTGEAGEQYF. The CDR3 bases are TGTGCCAGCTCACTCCGGACAGGGGAGGCAGGCGAGCAGTACTTC.

This chain joins TRBV11-2 and TRBJ2-7; TRBD2 agrees at 11 bases. The CDR3 sequence is 18 residues long. V trimming: 4 bases; J trimming: 1 base; junction bases outside the gene matches: 12. Germline V gene data show CDR1 as SGHAT and CDR2 as FQNNGV. The CDR3 spells CASSYLTWGLAVSYEQYF. The CDR3 DNA reads TGTGCCAGCAGCTACCTAACGTGGGGACTAGCGGTTTCCTACGAGCAGTACTTC.